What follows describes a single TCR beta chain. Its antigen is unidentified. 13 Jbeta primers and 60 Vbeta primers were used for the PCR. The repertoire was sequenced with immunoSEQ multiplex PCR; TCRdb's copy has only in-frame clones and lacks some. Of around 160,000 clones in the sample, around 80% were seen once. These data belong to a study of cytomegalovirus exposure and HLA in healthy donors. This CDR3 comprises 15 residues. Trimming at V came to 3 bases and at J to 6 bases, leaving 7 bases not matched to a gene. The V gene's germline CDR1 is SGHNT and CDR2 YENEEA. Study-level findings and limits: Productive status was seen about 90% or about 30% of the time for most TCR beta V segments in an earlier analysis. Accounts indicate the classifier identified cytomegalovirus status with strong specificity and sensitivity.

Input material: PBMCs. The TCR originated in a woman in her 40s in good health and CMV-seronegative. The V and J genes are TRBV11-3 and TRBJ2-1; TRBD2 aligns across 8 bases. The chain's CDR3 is CASSFSGGRINEQFF. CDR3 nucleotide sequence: TGTGCCAGCAGCTTTTCGGGCGGGAGGATCAATGAGCAGTTCTTC.